These 12 T cell receptor beta chains came from one sample sequenced in a study of response to subunit inactivated influenza vaccine. Each CDR3 protein gets one entry after TCRdb re-called the RT-PCR reads with MiXCR. The sample contains 500,000 to 600,000 distinct CDR3 sequences, approximately 14% of which appear only once. Specimen: PBMCs from blood, collected 12 days after vaccination. The receptors come from a man aged 45-65 years who received an inactivated influenza vaccine.

This clonotype has a handful of counts. J is TRBJ2-1 and V is TRBV12-3 or TRBV12-4; 9 nucleotides match TRBD2. This CDR3 has 12 residues. Trimming removed 7 bases from V and 12 bases from J; junction bases left unmatched: 7. The chain's CDR3 is CASTPAGGGQFF. The CDR3 DNA is TGTGCCAGCACCCCAGCGGGAGGTGGGCAGTTCTTC.

This clonotype was found a few times. The chain links TRBV9 to TRBJ2-7; D is perhaps TRBD1 (6 bases). There are 14 residues in the CDR3. Per the germline V gene, CDR1 is SGDLS and CDR2 is YYNGEE. Trimming cost V 2 bases and J 0 bases, with 9 bases left between them. CDR3 DNA sequence: TGTGCCAGCAGCGTTGTGGACAGCTCCTACGAGCAGTACTTC. Translating gives CASSVVDSSYEQYF.

The sample holds a few counts of this clonotype. V usage is TRBV11-2 and J usage is TRBJ1-1; D remains unclear. There are 14 residues in the CDR3. V was cut by 4 bases and J by 0 bases, with 9 bases left in between. Germline V gene sequence: CDR1 SGHAT, CDR2 FQNNGV. CDR3 region: CASSSYSLNTEAFF. The DNA of the CDR3 is TGTGCCAGCAGCTCCTATTCCTTGAACACTGAAGCTTTCTTT. Based on the CDR3 plus reference TRBV11-2 and TRBJ1-1, the full variable domain is EAGVAQSPRYKIIEKRQSVAFWCNPISGHATLYWYQQILGQGPKLLIQFQNNGVVDDSQLPKDRFSAERLKGVDSTLKIQPAKLEDSAVYLCASSSYSLNTEAFFGQGTRLTVV.

The chain carries TRBV20-1 and TRBJ1-2; D call uncertain. Trimming pared 1 base from V and 3 bases from J, leaving 9 bases between. The CDR3 contains 13 residues. The germline V gene encodes CDR1 DFQATT and CDR2 SNEGSKA (reference sequence). The CDR3 DNA reads TGCAGTGCTAGAGTGGCTACCCACTATGGCTACACCTTC. Its translation: CSARVATHYGYTF.

This chain uses TRBV6-2 or TRBV6-3 with TRBJ2-2; D unclear. Deletions cut 5 bases from V and 6 bases from J, with 10 bases between. The CDR3 runs to 13 residues. Germline V gene lookup returns CDR1 MNHEY and CDR2 SVGEGT. CDR3 coding DNA: TGTGCCAGCAGTCTCGCTCTAGCCGGGGAGCTGTTTTTT. Its protein product is CASSLALAGELFF.

This clonotype was recorded a few times. The CDR3 is CASSYNVPTGVGGELFF. Here the CDR3 DNA reads TGTGCCAGCAGTTATAACGTGCCGACAGGAGTAGGCGGGGAGCTGTTTTTT. This chain joins TRBV6-5 and TRBJ2-2; D perhaps matches TRBD1 (6 bases). V lost 3 bases to trimming and J lost 7 bases, with 21 bases between them. The CDR3 consists of 17 residues. From germline, CDR1 is MNHEY and CDR2 SVGAGI.

This chain joins TRBV15 and TRBJ2-1; no clear D gene. The CDR3 runs 15 residues. V was cut by 3 bases and J by 0 bases, with 9 bases left in between. CDR1 is LNHNV, CDR2 YYDKDF, per germline (reference sequence). DNA of the CDR3: TGTGCCACCAGCAGGATCGCGAGCTCCTACAATGAGCAGTTCTTC. Translation: CATSRIASSYNEQFF.

This clonotype was recorded many times. This chain connects TRBV28 to TRBJ2-7; D might be TRBD1 or TRBD2, each matching 5 bases. V was shortened by 8 bases and J by 3 bases, with 23 bases between the two germline ends. Germline CDR1 and CDR2: MDHEN and SYDVKM. The CDR3 contains 16 residues. The CDR3 DNA follows: TGTGCCAGCCCTTTCGGGGCAGAACCCTTTTTCTACGAGCAGTACTTC. It yields the protein CASPFGAEPFFYEQYF.

This rearrangement joins TRBV20-1 to TRBJ2-5; TRBD2 aligns across 7 bases. The V segment lost 1 base and the J segment 9 bases; nucleotides outside the gene matches: 5. The germline V gene encodes CDR1 DFQATT and CDR2 SNEGSKA (reference sequence). This CDR3 has 12 amino acids. The CDR3 region has the DNA TGCAGTGCTAGAGCCCCTGGGGGGGCCCAGTACTTC. It is translated as CSARAPGGAQYF.

V and J are TRBV4-3 and TRBJ2-1, with D uncertain. Germline V lookup: CDR1 LGHNA, CDR2 YSLEER. The CDR3 extends over 15 amino acids. Trimming pared 0 bases from V and 4 bases from J, leaving 10 bases between. The CDR3 sequence is CASSQDPIKYNEQFF. The CDR3 bases are TGCGCCAGCAGCCAAGATCCGATCAAGTACAATGAGCAGTTCTTC.

This clonotype was seen more than once but under ten times. V usage is TRBV10-3 and J usage is TRBJ2-3; D may be TRBD2 (6 bases). The germline V and J ends were trimmed by 10 bases and 1 base, with 18 bases remaining between them. The CDR3 covers 15 residues. The germline V gene encodes CDR1 ENHRY and CDR2 SYGVKD. The CDR3 region is CATAGTSGRTDTQYF. CDR3 bases: TGTGCCACTGCCGGAACCAGCGGGCGCACAGATACGCAGTATTTT.

In its sample, this clonotype was seen many times. This chain links TRBV6-5 with TRBJ1-2; maybe TRBD1 (6 bases). The CDR3 runs 15 residues. CDR1 MNHEY and CDR2 SVGAGI come from the germline V gene. V was cut by 2 bases and J by 3 bases, with 13 bases left in between. The CDR3, as DNA: TGTGCCAGCAGTTACCGCACAGGGAAAGACTATGGCTACACCTTC. Its translation: CASSYRTGKDYGYTF.